This TCR beta chain derives from a study of blood T cell repertoires in COVID-19 (dated by TCRdb to about 2020). About the study as a whole: Samples covering the acute and convalescent phases of COVID-19 were provided by collaborators in the United States, Italy and Spain. The material from the prospective study consisted of cDNA or gDNA derived from T cells, B-cell-depleted T cells, or PBMCs. Subjects who had been exposed to COVID-19, were actively infected with it, or had recovered from it provided the deeply sampled blood TCRbeta repertoires that made up the dataset. The repertoires were made available in a free public database intended to serve as a resource for research on the immune response to SARS-CoV-2. The samples were drawn from two sources: the first 160 participants of the ongoing ImmuneRACE study, and 1,200 or so subjects contributed by 6 global collaborators. Nearly every sample came with metadata listing a de-identified subject ID, COVID-19 status, age in years and sex. Where available, HLA class I and class II types were obtained from metadata supplied by the sample provider rather than from assay-based typing.

Counted from cysteine to phenylalanine, this CDR3 has 15 amino acids. The read is trimmed to its CDR3 DNA, 45 bases read in frame from base 1. V lost 8 bases and J lost 8 bases; the stretch between them is 24 bases long. CDR1 and CDR2, looked up from the germline V gene (reference sequence), are MNHEY and SMNVEV. Participants in the prospective study were aged 18 to 89 years, lived in 20 to 25 United States geographic areas, and enrolled through a virtual design. In the prospective study, participants were assigned to cohorts based on the clinical history participants reported in a screening survey and a study questionnaire. Recovered participants in ImmuneRACE Cohort 3 were defined by two consecutive negative NP/OP PCR tests, clearance by a healthcare professional, or resolution of symptoms. Mobile phlebotomists in the prospective study collected whole blood, serum and a nasopharyngeal or oropharyngeal swab from every participant. Additional blood draws and questionnaires over an approximately 2-month period could optionally be provided by prospective study participants. Prospective study blood samples were shipped either frozen or at room temperature before DNA extraction.

TCRbeta CDR3 regions were amplified from genomic DNA using the immunoSEQ Assay, a bias-controlled multiplex PCR. Per the source publication's procedure: The number of nucleated cells in each sample was estimated from the amplification of reference gene primers within the assay. To quantify the absolute abundance of each unique TCRbeta CDR3 rearrangement, sequence reads were collapsed and filtered. For each sample, productive Simpson clonality was calculated as the square root of Simpson's diversity index over productive rearrangements. TCRdb took this table from immuneACCESS and kept in-frame rearrangements with V and J called. Such tables lack part of the clones; where checked against another copy, unresolved V genes explain under half of the gap, and the rest is unexplained. V and J calls and clone size are copied from that table; D and trimming were computed from the DNA. This sample has about 170,000 clones in its table, and about 89% of those were observed once. The ten largest clonotypes hold more than 0.75% of the sample.

Here is what the overall study found, with its caveats: Clinical and demographic metadata were provided uncurated, with the amount varying by source and participant.

In the case of this clone: The clone's antigen remains unknown. No base quality values were provided; no much bigger clone lies one nucleotide off.

This receptor chain uses TRBV27 and TRBJ1-2; perhaps TRBD1 is the D gene, with 6 bases matching. Source material: PBMCs or T cells enriched from blood (not recorded which). This TCR came from a woman in her late teens or twenties who had recovered from COVID-19. The CDR3 reads as follows: CASRTIPTGTEGYTF. The nucleotide sequence reads TGTGCCAGCCGGACCATTCCTACAGGGACGGAGGGCTACACCTTC.